The TCR beta chain described here comes from a study of T cell clonotyping in hematopoietic cell transplantation. Study findings and constraints: After transplant, recipient diversity fell while pathologically expanded clonotypes grew through day 180.

This CDR3 has 14 amino acids. In germline, CDR1 is MNHEY, CDR2 SMNVEV (reference sequence). Assay: immunoSEQ multiplex PCR; the TCRdb copy retains only in-frame clones and omits some. The sample shows about 4,400 clones, about three quarters of them seen only once. This clone occurred a few times. What it binds is not known. A junction end diverges from the germline sequence, so it may reflect a read error. Sample: PBMCs, taken 100 days after allogeneic stem cell transplant. The chain combines TRBV27 with TRBJ2-7; D is uncertain. The source is a male patient aged 55 to 69 who had an allogeneic stem cell transplant, so the T cells may come from the graft donor. Some clones in this sample may be carry-over from other donors' samples. The CDR3 DNA reads as TGTGCCGGCAGTTTATCGTCCAGATCCTACGAGCAGTACTTC. Its translation is CAGSLSSRSYEQYF.